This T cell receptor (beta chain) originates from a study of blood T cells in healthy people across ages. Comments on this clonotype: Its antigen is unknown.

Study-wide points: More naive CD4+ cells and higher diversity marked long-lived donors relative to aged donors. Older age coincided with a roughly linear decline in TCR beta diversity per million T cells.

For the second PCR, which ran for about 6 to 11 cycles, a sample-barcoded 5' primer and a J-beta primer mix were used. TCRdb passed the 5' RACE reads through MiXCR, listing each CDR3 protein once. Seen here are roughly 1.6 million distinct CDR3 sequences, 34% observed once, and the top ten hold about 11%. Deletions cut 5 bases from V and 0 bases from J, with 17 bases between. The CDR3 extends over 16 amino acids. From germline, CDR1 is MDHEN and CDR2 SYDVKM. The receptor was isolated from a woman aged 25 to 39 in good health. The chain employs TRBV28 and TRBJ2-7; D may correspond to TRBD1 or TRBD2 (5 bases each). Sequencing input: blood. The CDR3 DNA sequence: TGTGCCAGCAGTGCTCCGGGACCTCTAAGCTCCTACGAGCAGTACTTC. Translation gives CASSAPGPLSSYEQYF.